The 2 T cell receptor beta chains reported below all come from one sample, sequenced in a study of radiation and T cells in renal cell carcinoma (dated by TCRdb to the early 2020s). Read against the paper, the sample's time point label means: blood 2 weeks post-SBRT. The treatment or condition label on this specimen signifies: 15 Gy SBRT to primary tumor, nephrectomy 4 weeks later. The protocol used for the library was the immunoSEQ multiplex PCR assay. In TCRdb, the immuneACCESS table is reduced to in-frame sequences with V and J assigned. These tables do not hold every clone; where another copy was compared, an unresolved V gene accounts for under half, and the others remain unexplained. The sample profile shows some 130,000 clones; roughly four fifths of them were found once. The ten largest clones represent 1.9% of the sample. This specimen was blood, taken from a patient whose treatment included radiotherapy and nephrectomy. The receptors originated from a woman in her sixties or seventies with renal cell carcinoma.

The V gene is TRBV28, the J gene TRBJ2-1; 8 bases align to TRBD2. The germline V gene has CDR1 MDHEN and CDR2 SYDVKM. V shed 4 bases, J shed 2 bases, and the junction held 7 bases outside the gene matches. The CDR3 runs 16 residues. The CDR3 DNA sequence: TGTGCCAGCAGTTCCTTTAGCGGGGCCGCCTACAATGAGCAGTTCTTC. It translates to CASSSFSGAAYNEQFF.

The chain carries TRBV27 and TRBJ2-7; 13 bases are a match to TRBD2. The CDR3 consists of 12 residues. Germline V lookup: CDR1 MNHEY, CDR2 SMNVEV (reference sequence). V shed 6 bases and J 11 bases; nucleotides not matched to a gene: 4. The CDR3 bases are TGTGCCAGCAGAGGACTAGCGGGAGTGGAGTACTTC. This gives the protein CASRGLAGVEYF.